A single T cell receptor beta chain is shown here with its context. Its antigen is currently unknown. The source of the sample is a study of CXCR3-negative and CXCR3-positive naive CD8 T cells. General study findings and limits: CXCR3-expressing naive cells carried TRB CDR3s more hydrophobic than those of CXCR3-negative naive cells. TCR strength was inferred from TRB CDR3 properties, while surface CD5 was comparable between naive subsets.

The CDR3 has 14 amino acids. CDR1 and CDR2 (germline): SEHNR, FQNEAQ (reference sequence). Carrying UMI labels, the TRB cDNA libraries were prepared through 5' RACE. TCRdb re-called the 5' RACE reads and gives one entry per CDR3 protein, without DNA. The table lists about 50,000 distinct CDR3 sequences. The chain is built from TRBV7-9 and TRBJ1-1. This clonotype was obtained from a human donor in good health. Some clones in this sample may be carry-over from other donors' samples. The sequencing input was naive CXCR3- CD8+ T cells from blood. The subset: CD45RO-CCR7+CD27+CD95- naive CD8+ T cells lacking CXCR3 (TNR3-). CDR3 in amino acids: CASSVGSMNTEAFF.